This T cell receptor beta chain was sequenced for a study of cytomegalovirus exposure and HLA in healthy donors. Across the whole study: Researchers found that about 84% of 350 to 500 genotyped donors fell within the Caucasian-associated ancestry cluster. Study results and limitations: The records held CMV serostatus as the only immune exposure information. Associated with HLA alleles at 0.05 false discovery rate in a later analysis were about 17,000 TCR beta sequences.

The PCR ran on 60 Vbeta and 13 Jbeta primers. Clones were sequenced by immunoSEQ multiplex PCR, and TCRdb holds only the in-frame ones, with some missing. Among about 200,000 clones, approximately 85% were seen once, and the ten largest hold about 2.2%. Likely unrecorded immune exposures existed in these nominally healthy donors. From germline, CDR1 is LNHDA and CDR2 SQIVND (reference sequence). Trimming shortened V by 5 bases and J by 0 bases, and 16 bases separated the two germline ends. The CDR3 contains 16 residues. On this clone: The antigen is not known.

The clonotype was recovered from a woman aged 45 to 65 in good health and CMV-seronegative. Sequenced input: PBMCs. The J gene is TRBJ1-2, the V gene TRBV19, with D possibly being TRBD1 (6 bases). The CDR3 protein is CASSDQGRISNYGYTF. The CDR3 region has the DNA TGTGCCAGTAGTGACCAGGGGCGGATTTCTAACTATGGCTACACCTTC.